The 2 T cell receptor beta chains presented below share a single source sample, sequenced in a study of blood T cells in healthy people across ages. Primers used in a second PCR of about 6 to 11 cycles were a sample-barcoded 5' primer and a J-beta primer mix. From the 5' RACE reads, TCRdb called clonotypes with MiXCR, one entry per CDR3 protein. The sample lists 1.8 million or so distinct CDR3 sequences, around 42% occurring once. Sample: blood. The receptors originated from a human donor in good health.

This clonotype came up a few times. This rearrangement joins TRBV20-1 to TRBJ1-2, with D possibly TRBD1 on 5 matching bases. V was trimmed by 0 bases and J by 6 bases, leaving 11 bases between them. The CDR3 is 13 amino acids. CDR1 is DFQATT and CDR2 is SNEGSKA in the germline V gene (reference sequence). The CDR3, as DNA: TGCAGTGCTAGAGAGCAGGGAAGGGATGGCTACACCTTC. Its protein is CSAREQGRDGYTF.

The rearrangement links TRBV7-6 to TRBJ2-7; D gene uncertain. Germline V gives CDR1 SGHVS, CDR2 FNYEAQ. CDR3 length equals 15 residues. Trimming stripped 5 bases from V and 0 bases from J, with 14 bases between. In DNA, the CDR3 is TGTGCCAGCAGCCAAGACACAGAGCCCTCCTACGAGCAGTACTTC. This encodes CASSQDTEPSYEQYF.